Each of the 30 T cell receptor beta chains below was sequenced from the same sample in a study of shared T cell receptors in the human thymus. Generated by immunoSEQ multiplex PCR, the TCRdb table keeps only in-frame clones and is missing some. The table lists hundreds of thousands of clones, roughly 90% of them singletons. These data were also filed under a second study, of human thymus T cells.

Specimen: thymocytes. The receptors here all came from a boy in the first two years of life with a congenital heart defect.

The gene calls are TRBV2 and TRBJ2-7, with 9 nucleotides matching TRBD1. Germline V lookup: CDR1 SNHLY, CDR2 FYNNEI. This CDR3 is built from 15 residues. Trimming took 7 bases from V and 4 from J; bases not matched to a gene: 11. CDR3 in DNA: TGTGCCAGCATGACCCGACAGGGGGAGGTTTACGAGCAGTACTTC. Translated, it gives CASMTRQGEVYEQYF.

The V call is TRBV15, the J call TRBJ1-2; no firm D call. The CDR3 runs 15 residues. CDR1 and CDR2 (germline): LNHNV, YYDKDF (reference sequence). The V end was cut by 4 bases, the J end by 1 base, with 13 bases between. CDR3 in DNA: TGTGCCACCAGCACAGGCCATAGTTTTAACTATGGCTACACCTTC. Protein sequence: CATSTGHSFNYGYTF.

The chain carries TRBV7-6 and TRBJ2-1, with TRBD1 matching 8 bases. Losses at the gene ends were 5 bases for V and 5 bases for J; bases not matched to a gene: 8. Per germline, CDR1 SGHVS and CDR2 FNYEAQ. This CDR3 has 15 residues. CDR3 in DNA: TGTGCCAGCAGCCCGGCACAGGGGGAAAACAATGAGCAGTTCTTC. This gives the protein CASSPAQGENNEQFF.

The DNA of the CDR3 is TGTGCCAGTTCCCTTCCCACGGGGCCCCAGCATTTT. Translating gives CASSLPTGPQHF. The V and J genes are TRBV19 and TRBJ1-5; unclear D gene. CDR1 LNHDA and CDR2 SQIVND come from the germline V gene (reference sequence). V was shortened by 8 bases and J by 9 bases, with 14 bases between the two germline ends. CDR3 length: 12 residues.

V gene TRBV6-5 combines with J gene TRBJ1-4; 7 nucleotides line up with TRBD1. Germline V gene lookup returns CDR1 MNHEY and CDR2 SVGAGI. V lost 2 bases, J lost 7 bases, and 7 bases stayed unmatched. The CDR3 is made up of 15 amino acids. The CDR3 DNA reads TGTGCCAGCAGTTACGTACAGGGGTTTAGTGAAAAACTGTTTTTT. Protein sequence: CASSYVQGFSEKLFF.

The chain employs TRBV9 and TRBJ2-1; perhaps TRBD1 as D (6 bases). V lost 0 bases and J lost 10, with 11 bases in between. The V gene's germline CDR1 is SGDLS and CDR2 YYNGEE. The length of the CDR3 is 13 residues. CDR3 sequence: CASSVVGGREQFF. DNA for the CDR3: TGTGCCAGCAGCGTAGTAGGGGGTAGGGAGCAGTTCTTC. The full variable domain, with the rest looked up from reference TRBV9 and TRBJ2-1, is DSGVTQTPKHLITATGQRVTLRCSPRSGDLSVYWYQQSLDQGLQFLIQYYNGEERAKGNILERFSAQQFPDLHSELNLSSLELGDSALYFCASSVVGGREQFFGPGTRLTVL.

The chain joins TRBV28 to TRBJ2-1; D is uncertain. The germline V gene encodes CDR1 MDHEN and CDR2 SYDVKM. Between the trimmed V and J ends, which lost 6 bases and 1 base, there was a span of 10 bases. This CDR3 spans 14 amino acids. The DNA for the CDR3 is TGTGCCAGCAGGTCCCCCAAATCCTACAATGAGCAGTTCTTC. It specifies CASRSPKSYNEQFF.

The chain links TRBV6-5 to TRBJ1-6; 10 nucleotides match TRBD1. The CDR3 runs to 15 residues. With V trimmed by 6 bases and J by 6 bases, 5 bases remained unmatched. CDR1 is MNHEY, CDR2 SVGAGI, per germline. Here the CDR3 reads CASRLGQGGNSPLHF. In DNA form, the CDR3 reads TGTGCCAGCAGGCTCGGACAGGGGGGTAATTCACCCCTCCACTTT.

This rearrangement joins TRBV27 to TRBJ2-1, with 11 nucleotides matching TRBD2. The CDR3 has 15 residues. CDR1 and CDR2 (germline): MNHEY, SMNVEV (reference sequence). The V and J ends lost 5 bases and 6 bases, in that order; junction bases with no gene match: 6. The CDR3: CASSPNSGRANEQFF. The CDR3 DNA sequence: TGTGCCAGCAGTCCCAATAGCGGGAGGGCCAATGAGCAGTTCTTC.

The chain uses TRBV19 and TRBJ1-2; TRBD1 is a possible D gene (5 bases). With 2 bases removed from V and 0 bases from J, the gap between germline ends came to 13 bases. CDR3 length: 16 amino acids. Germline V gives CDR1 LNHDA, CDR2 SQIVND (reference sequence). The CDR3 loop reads CASSIYRPPPNYGYTF. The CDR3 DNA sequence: TGTGCCAGTAGTATATACAGGCCTCCGCCTAACTATGGCTACACCTTC.

The CDR3 coding sequence is TGCGCCAGCAGCCAAGATTTAGGGGACTCTGGAAACACCATATATTTT. This codes for CASSQDLGDSGNTIYF. The rearrangement links TRBV4-1 to TRBJ1-3; D might be TRBD1 (5 bases). This CDR3 spans 16 amino acids. Trimming pared 0 bases from V and 0 bases from J, leaving 9 bases between. Per germline, CDR1 MGHRA and CDR2 YSYEKL.

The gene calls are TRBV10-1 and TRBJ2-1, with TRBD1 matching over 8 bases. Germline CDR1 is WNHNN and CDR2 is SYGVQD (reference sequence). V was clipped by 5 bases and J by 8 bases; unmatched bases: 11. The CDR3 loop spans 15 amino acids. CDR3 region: CASSSLTGARDEQFF. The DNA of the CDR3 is TGCGCCAGCAGTTCGTTGACAGGGGCGAGAGATGAGCAGTTCTTC.

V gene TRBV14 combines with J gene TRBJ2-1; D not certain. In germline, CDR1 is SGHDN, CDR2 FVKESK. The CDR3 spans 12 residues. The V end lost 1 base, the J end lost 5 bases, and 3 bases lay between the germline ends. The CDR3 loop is CASSQGDNEQFF. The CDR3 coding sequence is TGTGCCAGCAGCCAAGGAGACAATGAGCAGTTCTTC. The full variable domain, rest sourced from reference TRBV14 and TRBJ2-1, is EAGVTQFPSHSVIEKGQTVTLRCDPISGHDNLYWYRRVMGKEIKFLLHFVKESKQDESGMPNNRFLAERTGGTYSTLKVQPAELEDSGVYFCASSQGDNEQFFGPGTRLTVL.

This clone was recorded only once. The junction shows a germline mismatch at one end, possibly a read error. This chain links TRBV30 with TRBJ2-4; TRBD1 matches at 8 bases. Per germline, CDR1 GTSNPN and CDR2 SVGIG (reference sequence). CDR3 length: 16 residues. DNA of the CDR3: TGTGCCTGGAGTTCCCCCCGGGCAGGGGGCCTGAACACTCAGTACTTC. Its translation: CAWSSPRAGGLNTQYF. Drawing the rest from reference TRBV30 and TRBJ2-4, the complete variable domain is SQTIHQWPATLVQPVGSPLSLECTVEGTSNPNLYWYRQAAGRGLQLLFYSVGIGQISSEVPQNLSASRPQDRQFILSSKKLLLSDSGFYLCAWSSPRAGGLNTQYFGAGTRLSVL.

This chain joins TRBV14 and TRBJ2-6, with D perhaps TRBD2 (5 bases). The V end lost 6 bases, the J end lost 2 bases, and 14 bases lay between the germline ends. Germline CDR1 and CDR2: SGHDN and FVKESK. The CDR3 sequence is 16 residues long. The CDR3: CASRGSEAPGANVLTF. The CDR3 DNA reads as TGTGCCAGCAGAGGGTCGGAGGCCCCTGGGGCCAACGTCCTGACTTTC.

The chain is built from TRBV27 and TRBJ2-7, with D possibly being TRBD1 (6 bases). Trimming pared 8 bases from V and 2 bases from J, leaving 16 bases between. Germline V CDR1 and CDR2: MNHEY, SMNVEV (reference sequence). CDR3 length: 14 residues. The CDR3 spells CASRRPGVTYEQYF. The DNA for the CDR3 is TGTGCCAGCCGACGGCCAGGGGTGACCTACGAGCAGTACTTC.

As DNA, the CDR3 is TGTGCCAGCTCTACAGGGGACGATCAGCCCCAGCATTTT. It yields the protein CASSTGDDQPQHF. The chain couples TRBV18 to TRBJ1-5; 7 bases match TRBD1. The CDR3 runs 13 residues. V shed 6 bases and J 5 bases; nucleotides not matched to a gene: 4. Germline CDR1 KGHSH, CDR2 LQKENI.

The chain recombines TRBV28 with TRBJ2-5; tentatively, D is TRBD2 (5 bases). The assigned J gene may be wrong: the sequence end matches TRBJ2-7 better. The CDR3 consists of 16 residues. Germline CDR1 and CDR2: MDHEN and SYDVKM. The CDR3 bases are TGTGCCAGCAGTTTCAAACTAGGTGCGAAGTCCTACGAGCAGTACTTC. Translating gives CASSFKLGAKSYEQYF.

In nucleotides, the CDR3 is TGTGCCAGCAGACTGGCGGCAACCGCAAACACTGAAGCTTTCTTT. Translating it yields CASRLAATANTEAFF. The chain uses TRBV7-2 and TRBJ1-1; D is uncertain. Trimming removed 6 bases from V and 2 bases from J, with 16 bases in between. The CDR3 totals 15 residues. CDR1 is SGHTA, CDR2 FQGNSA, per germline.

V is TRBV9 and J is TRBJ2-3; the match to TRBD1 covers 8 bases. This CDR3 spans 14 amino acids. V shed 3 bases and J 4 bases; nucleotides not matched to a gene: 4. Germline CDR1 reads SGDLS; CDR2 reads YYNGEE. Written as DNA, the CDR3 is TGTGCCAGCAGCGCAACAGGGGGGCCAGATACGCAGTATTTT. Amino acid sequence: CASSATGGPDTQYF.

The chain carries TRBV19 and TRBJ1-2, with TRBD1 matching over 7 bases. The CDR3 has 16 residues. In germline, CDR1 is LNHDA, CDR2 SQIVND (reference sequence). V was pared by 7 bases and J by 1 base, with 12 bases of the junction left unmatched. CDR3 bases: TGTGCCAGTATGCCGGGACAGCTAGACCGTAACTATGGCTACACCTTC. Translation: CASMPGQLDRNYGYTF.

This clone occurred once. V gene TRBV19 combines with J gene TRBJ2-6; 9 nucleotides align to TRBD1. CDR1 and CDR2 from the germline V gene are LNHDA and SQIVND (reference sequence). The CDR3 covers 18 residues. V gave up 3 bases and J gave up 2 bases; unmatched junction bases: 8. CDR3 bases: TGTGCCAGTAGTATTGGGGGACAGGGTCCCCCTGGGGCCAACGTCCTGACTTTC. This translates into CASSIGGQGPPGANVLTF. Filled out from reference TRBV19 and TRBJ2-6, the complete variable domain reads DGGITQSPKYLFRKEGQNVTLSCEQNLNHDAMYWYRQDPGQGLRLIYYSQIVNDFQKGDIAEGYSVSREKKESFPLTVTSAQKNPTAFYLCASSIGGQGPPGANVLTFGAGSRLTVL.

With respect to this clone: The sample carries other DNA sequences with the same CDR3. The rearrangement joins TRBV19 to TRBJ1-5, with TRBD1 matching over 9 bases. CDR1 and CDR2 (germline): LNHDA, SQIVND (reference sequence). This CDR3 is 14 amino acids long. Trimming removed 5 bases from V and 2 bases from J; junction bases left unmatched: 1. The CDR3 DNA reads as TGTGCCAGTAGTCGGACAGGGGGCAATCAGCCCCAGCATTTT. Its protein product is CASSRTGGNQPQHF.

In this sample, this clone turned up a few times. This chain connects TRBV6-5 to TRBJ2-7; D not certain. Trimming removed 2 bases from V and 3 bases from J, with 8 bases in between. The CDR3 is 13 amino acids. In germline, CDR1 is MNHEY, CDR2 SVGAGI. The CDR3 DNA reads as TGTGCCAGCAGTTACGGGCTTTTCTACGAGCAGTACTTC. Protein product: CASSYGLFYEQYF.

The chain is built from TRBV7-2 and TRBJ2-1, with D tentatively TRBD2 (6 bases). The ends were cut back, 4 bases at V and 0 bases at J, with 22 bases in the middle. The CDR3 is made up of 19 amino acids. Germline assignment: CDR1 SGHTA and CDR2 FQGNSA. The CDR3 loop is CASSSSASGLPFSYNEQFF. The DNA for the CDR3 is TGTGCCAGCAGCTCCTCCGCGAGCGGGCTTCCCTTCTCCTACAATGAGCAGTTCTTC.

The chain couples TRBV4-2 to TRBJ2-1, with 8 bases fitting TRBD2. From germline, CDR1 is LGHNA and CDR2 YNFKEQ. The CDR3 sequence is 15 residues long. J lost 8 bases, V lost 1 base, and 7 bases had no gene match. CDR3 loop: CASSQGDGRGDEQFF. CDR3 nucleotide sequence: TGTGCCAGCAGCCAAGGGGACGGGAGGGGCGATGAGCAGTTCTTC.

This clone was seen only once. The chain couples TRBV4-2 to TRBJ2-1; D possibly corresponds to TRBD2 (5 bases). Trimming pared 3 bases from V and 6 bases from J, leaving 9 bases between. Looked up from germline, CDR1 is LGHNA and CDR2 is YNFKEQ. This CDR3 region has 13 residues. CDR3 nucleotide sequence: TGTGCCAGCAGCCAGGAGCGGAGCAATGAGCAGTTCTTC. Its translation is CASSQERSNEQFF.

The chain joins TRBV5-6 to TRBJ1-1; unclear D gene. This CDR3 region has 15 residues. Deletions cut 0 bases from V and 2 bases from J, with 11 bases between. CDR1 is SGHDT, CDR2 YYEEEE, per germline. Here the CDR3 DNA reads TGTGCCAGCAGCTTGGTTTCGGTTCCAAACACTGAAGCTTTCTTT. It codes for CASSLVSVPNTEAFF.

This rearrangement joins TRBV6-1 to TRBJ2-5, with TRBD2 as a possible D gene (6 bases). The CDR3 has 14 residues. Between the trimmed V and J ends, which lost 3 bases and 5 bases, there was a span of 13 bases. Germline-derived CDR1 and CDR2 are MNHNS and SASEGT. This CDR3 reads CASSEEGFAETQYF. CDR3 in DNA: TGTGCCAGCAGTGAGGAGGGTTTCGCGGAGACCCAGTACTTC.

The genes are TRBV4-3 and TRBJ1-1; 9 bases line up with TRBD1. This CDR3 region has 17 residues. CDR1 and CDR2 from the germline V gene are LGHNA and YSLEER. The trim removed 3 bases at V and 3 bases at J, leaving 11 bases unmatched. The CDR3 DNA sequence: TGCGCCAGCAGCCACAACAGGGGGCGCAGGTTGGACACTGAAGCTTTCTTT. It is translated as CASSHNRGRRLDTEAFF.